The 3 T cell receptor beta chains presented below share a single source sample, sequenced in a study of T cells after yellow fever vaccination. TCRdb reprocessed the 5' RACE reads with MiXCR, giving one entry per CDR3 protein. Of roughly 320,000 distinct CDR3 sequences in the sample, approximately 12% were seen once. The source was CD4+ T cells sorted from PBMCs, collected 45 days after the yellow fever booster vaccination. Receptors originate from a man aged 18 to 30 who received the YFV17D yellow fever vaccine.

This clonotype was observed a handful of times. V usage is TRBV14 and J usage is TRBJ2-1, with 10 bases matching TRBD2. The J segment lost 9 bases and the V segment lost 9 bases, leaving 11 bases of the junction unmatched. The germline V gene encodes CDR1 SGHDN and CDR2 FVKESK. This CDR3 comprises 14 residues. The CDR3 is CASTKRGGYGEQFF. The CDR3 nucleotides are TGTGCCAGTACCAAGCGGGGGGGCTACGGTGAGCAGTTCTTC.

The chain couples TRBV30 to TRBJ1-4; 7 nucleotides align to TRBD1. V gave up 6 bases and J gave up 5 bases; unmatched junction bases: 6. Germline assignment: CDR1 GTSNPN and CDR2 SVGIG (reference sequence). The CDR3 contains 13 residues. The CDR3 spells CACNRGSNEKLFF. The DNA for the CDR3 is TGTGCCTGCAACAGGGGATCGAATGAAAAACTGTTTTTT.

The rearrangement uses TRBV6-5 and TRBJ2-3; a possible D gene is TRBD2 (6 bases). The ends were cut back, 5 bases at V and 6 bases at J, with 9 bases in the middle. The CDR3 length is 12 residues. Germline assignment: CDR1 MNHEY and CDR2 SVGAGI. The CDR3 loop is CASSMGRDTQYF. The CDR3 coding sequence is TGTGCCAGCAGTATGGGGAGGGATACGCAGTATTTT.